The present entry profiles one T cell receptor beta chain with its context. The specificity of this receptor is unknown. Qualities for individual bases were not recorded, and no much larger clone is one base off. Adults received seasonal inactivated influenza vaccine (Fluvarix), and TCRB sequencing tracked sorted blood CD4 subsets before and after vaccination. To be eligible, subjects had to live in the community and must not have received influenza vaccine in the previous 6 months. Subjects were excluded for influenza vaccine contraindications, substance abuse, HIV/AIDS, active malignancy, immunomodulatory medication, or active illness such as respiratory infection. Between roughly 35 and 100 mL of blood was sampled per time point. PBMC were isolated using Ficoll-Paque PLUS or SepMate separation. As a comparison non-Tfh subset, CXCR5- memory CD4 T cells were sorted. Before DNA extraction, cell subsets were sorted from PBMC on a BD FACS Aria.

Spanning cysteine to phenylalanine, the CDR3 consists of 15 amino acids. Only CDR3 DNA remains: 45 bases, in frame from the first base. V and J are trimmed by 3 bases and 3 bases, and the gene matches miss 5 bases of the junction. CDR1 and CDR2, per the germline V gene, are MNHNS and SASEGT. This sample was included in a study of follicular helper T cells after annual influenza vaccination (dated by TCRdb to about 2017). Background for the entire study: After each seasonal influenza vaccination, blood was collected on days 0, 7 and 28. To study recall of cTfh clones, some subjects were followed through successive annual vaccinations in the 2013-2014, 2014-2015 and 2015-2016 seasons. One week after vaccination, a second recruited cohort of roughly 11 subjects (Table S1) displayed a similar ICOS+CD38+ cTfh response. Multi-year samples were available for six subjects, with four spanning two vaccination seasons and two spanning three seasons. The 2013-2014 samples were cryopreserved, while the 2015 samples were processed right after collection. The full study reports these points: Day 7 ICOS+CD38+ clones were most often found later in ICOS-CD38- cTfh, suggesting that subset may serve as a memory reservoir. Because only roughly 9-22% of the analyzed cells gave productive TCRB sequences, there was no way to sample rare clonotypes. Successive annual vaccinations recalled a recurrent oligoclonal ICOS+CD38+ cTfh response that contained tetramer and AIM influenza-specific clonotypes. Undersampling of the much larger non-cTfh compartments could not be excluded when assessing influenza clone enrichment. ICOS+CD38+ cTfh clonality correlated with the frequency of that population, and its change correlated with the change in circulating plasmablast frequency.

Libraries came from the immunoSEQ multiplex PCR assay. Adaptive Biotechnologies handled the TCRB amplification, library preparation, sequencing and preliminary bioinformatics at Survey level resolution. Regarding the original processing steps: In R, clonality was calculated as 1 minus the normalized Shannon entropy, and the Gini index was computed using the R package ineq. Overlap score was the summed counts of shared sequences divided by total counts of all sequences in both compared samples. The significance of shared clonotypes was tested with Fisher's exact test, assuming a theoretical repertoire of 10^7 TCRB sequences. TCRdb took this table from immuneACCESS and kept in-frame rearrangements with V and J called. Such tables lack part of the clones; where checked against another copy, unresolved V genes explain under half of the gap, and the rest is unexplained. V, J and clone size reflect that table, while D and trimming were determined from the DNA. The sample contains approximately 10,000 clones, 70% to 85% of them found a single time. Around 0.9% of the sample is taken by the ten largest.

The sample in question was CXCR5- memory CD4+ T cells sorted from blood, obtained 6 weeks after influenza vaccination. The cell subset or site tag for this specimen amounts to: CXCR5- memory CD4 T cells. The chain is made from TRBV6-1 and TRBJ2-3; 8 junctional bases match TRBD1. This clonotype was obtained from an adult who received the influenza vaccine. The nucleotides are TGTGCCAGCAGTGACAGGGACAGGACAACAGATACGCAGTATTTT. It encodes CASSDRDRTTDTQYF.